This T cell receptor beta chain was captured by sequencing in a study of shared clonotypes between healthy human individuals. Germline lookup yields CDR1 SGHAT and CDR2 FQNNGV. J gave up 8 bases and V 6 bases, and 11 bases lay outside the gene matches. This CDR3 has 16 residues. Repertoires were generated with immunoSEQ multiplex PCR, while TCRdb's copy carries only in-frame clones and drops some. Of 2 million to 2.5 million clones in the sample, around 93% were seen once. This clonotype was obtained from a man in his late teens or twenties in good health. Some clones in this sample may be carry-over from other donors' samples. The sequencing sample was made of naive CD4+ T cells from PBMCs. Described subset: CD45RA+ positively selected. This chain uses TRBV11-2 with TRBJ2-3; 13 nucleotides line up with TRBD2. CDR3 DNA sequence: TGTGCCAGCAGACCCGGGACTAGCGGGATAAGAGTTACGCAGTATTTT. Translating gives CASRPGTSGIRVTQYF. The full variable domain, completed using reference TRBV11-2 and TRBJ2-3, is EAGVAQSPRYKIIEKRQSVAFWCNPISGHATLYWYQQILGQGPKLLIQFQNNGVVDDSQLPKDRFSAERLKGVDSTLKIQPAKLEDSAVYLCASRPGTSGIRVTQYFGPGTRLTVL.